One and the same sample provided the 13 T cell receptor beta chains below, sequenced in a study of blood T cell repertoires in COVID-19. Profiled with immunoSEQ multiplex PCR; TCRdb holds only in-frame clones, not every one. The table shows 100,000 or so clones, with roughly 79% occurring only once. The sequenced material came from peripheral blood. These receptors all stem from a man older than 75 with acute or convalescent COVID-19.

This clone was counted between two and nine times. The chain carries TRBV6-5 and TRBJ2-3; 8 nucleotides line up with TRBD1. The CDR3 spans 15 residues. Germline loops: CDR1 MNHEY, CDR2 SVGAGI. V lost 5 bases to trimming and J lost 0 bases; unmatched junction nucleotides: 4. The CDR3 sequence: CASSRTGTSTDTQYF. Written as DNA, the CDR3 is TGTGCCAGCAGTAGGACAGGGACTAGCACAGATACGCAGTATTTT.

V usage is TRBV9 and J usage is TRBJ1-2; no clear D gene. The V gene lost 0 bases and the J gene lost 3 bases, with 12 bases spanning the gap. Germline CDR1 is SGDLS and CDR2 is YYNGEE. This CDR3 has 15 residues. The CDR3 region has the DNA TGTGCCAGCAGCGTAGGAATGTCTCCGGACTATGGCTACACCTTC. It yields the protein CASSVGMSPDYGYTF.

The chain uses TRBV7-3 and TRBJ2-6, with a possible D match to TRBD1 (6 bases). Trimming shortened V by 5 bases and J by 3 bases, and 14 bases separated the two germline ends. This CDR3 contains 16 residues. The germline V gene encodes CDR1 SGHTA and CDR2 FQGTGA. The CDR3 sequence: CASSDPAGDGANVLTF. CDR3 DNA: TGTGCCAGCAGCGATCCTGCAGGGGATGGGGCCAACGTCCTGACTTTC.

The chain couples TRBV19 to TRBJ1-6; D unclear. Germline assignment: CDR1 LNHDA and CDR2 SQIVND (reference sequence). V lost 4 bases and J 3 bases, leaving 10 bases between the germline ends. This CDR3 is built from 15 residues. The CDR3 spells CASSTTHVYNSPLHF. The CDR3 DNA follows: TGTGCCAGTAGTACCACACACGTCTATAATTCACCCCTCCACTTT. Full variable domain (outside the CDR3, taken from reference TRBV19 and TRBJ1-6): DGGITQSPKYLFRKEGQNVTLSCEQNLNHDAMYWYRQDPGQGLRLIYYSQIVNDFQKGDIAEGYSVSREKKESFPLTVTSAQKNPTAFYLCASSTTHVYNSPLHFGNGTRLTVT.

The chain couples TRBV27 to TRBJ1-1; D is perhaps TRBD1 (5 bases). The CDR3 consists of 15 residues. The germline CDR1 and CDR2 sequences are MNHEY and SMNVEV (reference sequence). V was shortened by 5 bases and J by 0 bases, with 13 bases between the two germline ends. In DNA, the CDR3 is TGTGCCAGCAGTGCCAAGACAGTAATGAACACTGAAGCTTTCTTT. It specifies CASSAKTVMNTEAFF.

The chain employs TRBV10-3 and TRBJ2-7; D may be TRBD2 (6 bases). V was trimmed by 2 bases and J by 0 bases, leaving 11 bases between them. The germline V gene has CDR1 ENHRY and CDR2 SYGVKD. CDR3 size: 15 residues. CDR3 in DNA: TGTGCCATCAGTGAGAGGGAGGTGAGCTCCTACGAGCAGTACTTC. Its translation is CAISEREVSSYEQYF.

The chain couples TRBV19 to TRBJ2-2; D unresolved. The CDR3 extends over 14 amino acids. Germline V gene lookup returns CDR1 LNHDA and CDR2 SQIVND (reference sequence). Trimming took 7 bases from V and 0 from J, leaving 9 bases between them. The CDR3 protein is CASIAPPNTGELFF. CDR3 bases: TGTGCCAGTATCGCGCCCCCGAACACCGGGGAGCTGTTTTTT.

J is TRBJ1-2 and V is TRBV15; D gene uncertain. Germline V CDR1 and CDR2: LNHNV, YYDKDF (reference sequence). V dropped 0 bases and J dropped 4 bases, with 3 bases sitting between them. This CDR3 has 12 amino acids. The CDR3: CATSRESYGYTF. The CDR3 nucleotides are TGTGCCACCAGCAGAGAGAGCTATGGCTACACCTTC. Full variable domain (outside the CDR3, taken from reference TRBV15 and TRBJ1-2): DAMVIQNPRYQVTQFGKPVTLSCSQTLNHNVMYWYQQKSSQAPKLLFHYYDKDFNNEADTPDNFQSRRPNTSFCFLDIRSPGLGDTAMYLCATSRESYGYTFGSGTRLTVV.

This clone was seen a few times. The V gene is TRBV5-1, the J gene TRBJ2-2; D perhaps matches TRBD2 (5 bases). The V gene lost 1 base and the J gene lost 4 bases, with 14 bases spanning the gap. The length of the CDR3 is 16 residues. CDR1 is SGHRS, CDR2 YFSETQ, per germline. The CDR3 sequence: CASSLIAGMGTGELFF. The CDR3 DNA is TGCGCCAGCAGCTTGATCGCCGGGATGGGCACCGGGGAGCTGTTTTTT.

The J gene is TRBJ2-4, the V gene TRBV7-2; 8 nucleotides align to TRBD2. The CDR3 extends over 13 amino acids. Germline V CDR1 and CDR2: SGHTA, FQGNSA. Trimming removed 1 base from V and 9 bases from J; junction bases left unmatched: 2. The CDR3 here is CASSLGLATIQYF. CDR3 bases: TGTGCCAGCAGCTTAGGACTAGCGACCATTCAGTACTTC.

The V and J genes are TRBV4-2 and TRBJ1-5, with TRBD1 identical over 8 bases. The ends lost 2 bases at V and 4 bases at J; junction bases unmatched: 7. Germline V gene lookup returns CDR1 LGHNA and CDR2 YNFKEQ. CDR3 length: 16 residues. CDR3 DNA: TGTGCCAGCAGCCAAACCGACAGGGGTAGTAATCAGCCCCAGCATTTT. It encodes CASSQTDRGSNQPQHF.

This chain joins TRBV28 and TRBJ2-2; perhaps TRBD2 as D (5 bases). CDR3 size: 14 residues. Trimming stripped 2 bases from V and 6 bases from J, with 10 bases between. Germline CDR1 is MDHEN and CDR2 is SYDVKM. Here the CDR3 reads CASSLPGKPGELFF. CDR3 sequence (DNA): TGTGCCAGCAGTTTACCGGGGAAGCCCGGGGAGCTGTTTTTT.

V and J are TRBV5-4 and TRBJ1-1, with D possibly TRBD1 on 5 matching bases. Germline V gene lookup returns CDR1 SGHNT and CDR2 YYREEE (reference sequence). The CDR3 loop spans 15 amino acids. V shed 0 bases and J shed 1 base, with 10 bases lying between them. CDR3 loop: CASSLGRTGNTEAFF. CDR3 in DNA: TGTGCCAGCAGCTTGGGTAGAACAGGGAACACTGAAGCTTTCTTT.